These 16 T cell receptor beta chains came from one sample sequenced in a study of blood T cell repertoires in COVID-19. Clones were sequenced by immunoSEQ multiplex PCR, and TCRdb holds only the in-frame ones, with some missing. The data show about 200,000 clones, with 75% to 85% seen just once and approximately 16% held by the top ten. Material for sequencing was PBMCs or T cells enriched from blood (not recorded which). The receptors derive from a woman between 45 and 65 years old with acute COVID-19.

The chain is built from TRBV5-1 and TRBJ2-7, with D possibly matching TRBD2 (6 bases). The V gene's germline CDR1 is SGHRS and CDR2 YFSETQ. This CDR3 is 14 amino acids long. V was pared by 3 bases and J by 3 bases, with 13 bases between. The CDR3 bases are TGCGCCAGCAGCTCGGGTGGAGGGAGCTACGAGCAGTACGTC. This sequence encodes CASSSGGGSYEQYV.

The genes are TRBV30 and TRBJ1-1; 10 nucleotides align to TRBD1. Unmatched junction bases numbered 2, after V lost 1 base and J lost 6 bases. The germline CDR1 and CDR2 sequences are GTSNPN and SVGIG (reference sequence). The CDR3 is 13 amino acids. CDR3 bases: TGTGCCTGGAGTGGACAGGGGGCATCTGAAGCTTTCTTT. It yields the protein CAWSGQGASEAFF.

The chain employs TRBV28 and TRBJ2-3, with a weak D call TRBD2 (6 bases). The CDR3 is 18 amino acids. V was clipped by 7 bases and J by 3 bases, with 26 bases between them. Germline V gives CDR1 MDHEN, CDR2 SYDVKM. The CDR3 DNA follows: TGTGCCAGCACCCTCGGTGGGTTCGGGGAGGCACGGACAGATACGCAGTATTTT. It specifies CASTLGGFGEARTDTQYF.

The genes are TRBV28 and TRBJ1-5; D gene unclear. CDR1 is MDHEN and CDR2 is SYDVKM in the germline V gene. The CDR3 consists of 12 residues. V gave up 6 bases and J gave up 6 bases, with 9 bases separating them. The CDR3 reads CASSPTIQPQHF. CDR3 bases: TGTGCCAGCAGCCCAACAATTCAGCCCCAGCATTTT.

V gene TRBV5-1 combines with J gene TRBJ2-3; 9 bases agree with TRBD1. Germline V lookup: CDR1 SGHRS, CDR2 YFSETQ. Trimming took 0 bases from V and 3 from J; bases not matched to a gene: 5. This CDR3 is built from 16 residues. The CDR3 loop is CASSLVGDRVTDTQYF. Written as DNA, the CDR3 is TGCGCCAGCAGCTTGGTTGGGGACAGGGTGACAGATACGCAGTATTTT.

The chain carries TRBV11-3 and TRBJ2-3; TRBD2 matches 7 bases. CDR3 length: 16 residues. With V trimmed by 5 bases and J by 4 bases, 12 bases remained unmatched. In germline, CDR1 is SGHNT, CDR2 YENEEA. The CDR3 is CASSRGRGSGADTQYF. Written as DNA, the CDR3 is TGTGCCAGCAGCCGCGGACGAGGGAGCGGGGCAGATACGCAGTATTTT. Drawing the rest from reference TRBV11-3 and TRBJ2-3, the complete variable domain is EAGVVQSPRYKIIEKKQPVAFWCNPISGHNTLYWYLQNLGQGPELLIRYENEEAVDDSQLPKDRFSAERLKGVDSTLKIQPAELGDSAVYLCASSRGRGSGADTQYFGPGTRLTVL.

This chain connects TRBV9 to TRBJ1-1; D not resolved. CDR1 and CDR2 from the germline V gene are SGDLS and YYNGEE. Trimming stripped 5 bases from V and 4 bases from J, with 18 bases between. The CDR3 totals 15 residues. The CDR3 DNA sequence: TGTGCCAGCAGTTCTTCAGTGGGGAGTAGCACTGAAGCTTTCTTT. Protein sequence: CASSSSVGSSTEAFF.

The rearrangement joins TRBV20-1 to TRBJ1-1; no reliable D call. V shed 7 bases and J shed 8 bases, with 14 bases lying between them. The CDR3 has 11 amino acids. Germline CDR1 and CDR2: DFQATT and SNEGSKA (reference sequence). The CDR3 DNA sequence: TGCAGTGTTTCAACGTCGGTCGAAGCTTTCTTT. This gives the protein CSVSTSVEAFF.

The count of this clone is one. This chain links TRBV3-1 (or the pseudogene TRBV3-2) with TRBJ1-2, with D possibly being TRBD1 (6 bases). The length of the CDR3 is 13 residues. Germline assignment: CDR1 LGHDT and CDR2 YNNKEL (reference sequence). V dropped 4 bases and J dropped 4 bases, with 10 bases sitting between them. The CDR3 DNA sequence: TGTGCCAGCAGCCTACAGGGAACCTATGGCTACACCTTC. This codes for CASSLQGTYGYTF.

The rearrangement uses TRBV7-3 and TRBJ2-2; possible D gene TRBD1, 6 bases. The germline V gene has CDR1 SGHTA and CDR2 FQGTGA. The CDR3 loop spans 16 amino acids. The V end was cut by 5 bases, the J end by 1 base, with 14 bases between. The CDR3 loop reads CASSPLWTENTGELFF. CDR3 bases: TGTGCCAGCAGCCCCCTTTGGACAGAGAACACCGGGGAGCTGTTTTTT. Filled out from reference TRBV7-3 and TRBJ2-2, the complete variable domain reads GAGVSQTPSNKVTEKGKYVELRCDPISGHTALYWYRQSLGQGPEFLIYFQGTGAADDSGLPNDRFFAVRPEGSVSTLKIQRTERGDSAVYLCASSPLWTENTGELFFGEGSRLTVL.

The chain couples TRBV19 to TRBJ1-1; D remains ambiguous. In germline, CDR1 is LNHDA, CDR2 SQIVND (reference sequence). Trimming removed 3 bases at V and 1 base at J, with 6 bases between. The CDR3 length is 13 residues. The CDR3 DNA reads as TGTGCCAGTAGTATGACACCGAACACTGAAGCTTTCTTT. It translates to CASSMTPNTEAFF.

The gene calls are TRBV11-3 and TRBJ2-2; 7 bases are a match to TRBD1. The CDR3 spans 15 residues. Germline V gene lookup returns CDR1 SGHNT and CDR2 YENEEA. The junction had 4 bases not matched to a gene; V was cut back by 5 bases and J by 1 base. CDR3 DNA sequence: TGTGCCAGCAGCCAAGGGGGCGGGAACACCGGGGAGCTGTTTTTT. Amino acid sequence: CASSQGGGNTGELFF.

This clone was observed a few times. The J gene is TRBJ1-1, the V gene TRBV18; no clear D. The germline V and J ends were trimmed by 6 bases and 5 bases, with 19 bases remaining between them. The length of the CDR3 is 15 residues. Germline CDR1 reads KGHSH; CDR2 reads LQKENI. This CDR3 reads CASSQDRVRRTEAFF. In DNA form, the CDR3 reads TGTGCCAGCTCTCAGGATCGGGTTCGGAGGACTGAAGCTTTCTTT.

The chain carries TRBV27 and TRBJ1-2; D is possibly TRBD1 (5 bases). CDR1 and CDR2 from the germline V gene are MNHEY and SMNVEV (reference sequence). The CDR3 has 15 amino acids. V lost 0 bases to trimming and J lost 3 bases, with 11 bases between them. CDR3 in DNA: TGTGCCAGCAGTTTATCCCCAGGGTCGTACTATGGCTACACCTTC. The encoded protein is CASSLSPGSYYGYTF.

The chain uses TRBV29-1 and TRBJ2-3; 11 nucleotides line up with TRBD2. V was pared by 6 bases and J by 4 bases, with 9 bases of the junction left unmatched. The CDR3 has 15 residues. The germline gives CDR1 SQVTM, CDR2 ANQGSEA. In nucleotides, the CDR3 is TGCAGCGTCGTAATACTAGCGGGGGTTGCAGATACGCAGTATTTT. Amino acids: CSVVILAGVADTQYF.

This chain connects TRBV18 to TRBJ2-7; 8 bases map to TRBD1. V dropped 0 bases and J dropped 2; count of bases not matched to a gene: 0. CDR3 length: 14 residues. Germline lookup yields CDR1 KGHSH and CDR2 LQKENI. The CDR3 is CASSPPDRAYEQYV. Here the CDR3 DNA reads TGTGCCAGCTCACCACCGGACAGGGCCTACGAGCAGTACGTC.